This T cell receptor (beta chain) was retrieved from a study of CD8+CD57+ T cells in acquired aplastic anemia (dated by TCRdb to the late 2010s). In terms of the full investigation: On average, sorted CD4+ and CD8+ cells yielded 3 to 4 ug of extracted DNA, with a range of about 0.17 to 27.4 ug. CD8+CD57+ expansion was defined as frequency above the mean frequency observed in healthy subjects. The full study reports these points: Between patients and healthy controls, no significant difference in CD8+ Simpson's diversity was found (P=0.060). Roughly 29 CD8+ CDR3 sequences were shared between patients and controls but appeared highly expressed in patients and within their immunodominant clones.

Genomic DNA was used as template for profiling of TCR beta VDJ combinations and CDR3 sequences. TCR repertoire sequencing was run on an Illumina HiSeq 2000. The published analysis was carried out like this. Repertoire assessment relied on Simpson's diversity index, CDR3 size and DJ length profiles, and TRBV/TRBJ rearrangement plots. The most abundant DNA sequence in the deep sequencing data was taken as the immunodominant clone. CDR3 amino acid sequences were screened for sharing across subjects and were compared with published repertoires and the VDJdb database. TCRdb reprocessed the public reads (quality trimming at Q25 with fastp, clone calling with MiXCR) and kept in-frame beta chains. When rows share a CDR3 protein, they turn into one entry using the most common DNA and genes. TCRdb's processing, not the study's, gives the V and J calls here. The sample data list about 190,000 distinct CDR3 sequences, and more than 45% of these were observed just once. Of the sample, about 9.5% falls within the top ten clones.

The patients picked for sequencing were ones in whom flow cytometry had shown an expansion of CD8+CD57+ cells. Every patient had severe acquired aplastic anemia, diagnosed using the International Study of Aplastic Anemia and Agranulocytosis and Camitta criteria. At the time blood was sampled, none of the patients had received any therapy. In this study, sorted CD4+ and CD8+ T cells from the blood of healthy subjects and of severe aplastic anemia patients had their TCR repertoires deep-sequenced. Patients were enrolled in the USA under clinicaltrials.gov protocols 00001620, 01623167, 00001397, 00071045, 00081523 and 00961064. Ficoll-Paque density gradient centrifugation was used to isolate peripheral blood mononuclear cells. CD4+ and CD8+ T cells were sorted by FACS or magnetic beads before DNA extraction. Including cysteine and phenylalanine, the CDR3 has 16 amino acids. Only the CDR3 DNA stays, 48 bases, in frame from base 1. Trimming leaves V shorter by 4 bases and J shorter by 1 base, with the junction holding 7 bases beyond the gene matches. The CDR1 and CDR2 encoded by the germline V gene are SGHDN and FVKESK.

This clonotype was detected ten times or more. Its binding antigen is unknown. Base qualities are not at hand, and no much larger clone is one base apart. The sequence came from a human donor with aplastic anemia. Sequencing used sorted CD4+, CD8+, or CD8+CD57+ T cells (not recorded which) from PBMCs. Recombination joined TRBV14 with TRBJ2-5; the central 9 bases match TRBD2. CDR3 loop: CASSLLRTSAQETQYF. The base sequence is TGTGCCAGCAGCCTCCTCAGGACTAGCGCCCAAGAGACCCAGTACTTC.